Below, 27 T cell receptor beta chains from the same sample are listed, as sequenced in a study of Ad26.COV2.S vaccination and SARS-CoV-2 variants. Measured with immunoSEQ multiplex PCR; TCRdb has only the in-frame clones, and not every one. Here the sample spans 450,000 to 550,000 clones, 89% being singletons. Noted treatment: around 19 received Ad26.COV2.S at low or high dose, single or two shots; roughly 5 received placebo; per-sample allocation not given. Material that was analyzed had been drawn on day 63 after the first vaccine or placebo injection. The sample in question was peripheral blood, obtained in a trial of Ad26.COV2.S vaccine versus placebo. The receptors originated from a person aged 18-60 years who received the Ad26.COV2.S COVID-19 vaccine or a placebo.

The chain has TRBV19 and TRBJ2-3; TRBD2 is a possible D gene (7 bases). The CDR3 loop spans 17 amino acids. The V end lost 1 base, the J end lost 2 bases, and 16 bases lay between the germline ends. Germline V gives CDR1 LNHDA, CDR2 SQIVND (reference sequence). CDR3 loop: CASSIVGGGTSTDTQYF. The CDR3, as DNA: TGTGCCAGTAGTATAGTAGGGGGGGGGACTTCCACAGATACGCAGTATTTT.

The chain couples TRBV9 to TRBJ2-2, with D unclear. The CDR3 runs 14 residues. Germline V lookup: CDR1 SGDLS, CDR2 YYNGEE. V was pared by 2 bases and J by 1 base, with 6 bases between. The CDR3 here is CASSVLQNTGELFF. DNA for the CDR3: TGTGCCAGCAGCGTCCTACAGAACACCGGGGAGCTGTTTTTT.

This clone came up once. This sequence joins TRBV7-8 and TRBJ2-3; 12 positions match TRBD1. V was pared by 1 base and J by 8 bases, with 16 bases of the junction left unmatched. The CDR3 is made up of 19 amino acids. From germline, CDR1 is SGHVS and CDR2 FQNEAQ. DNA for the CDR3: TGTGCCAGCAGCTTAGTCGAACCGCCCGGGACAGGGGGCGCGGGTACGCAGTATTTT. Residues: CASSLVEPPGTGGAGTQYF.

The chain is built from TRBV6-6 and TRBJ1-5; TRBD1 matches 7 bases. The germline CDR1 and CDR2 sequences are MNHNY and SVGAGI (reference sequence). Trimming removed 9 bases from V and 6 bases from J; junction bases left unmatched: 5. The length of the CDR3 is 12 residues. CDR3 nucleotide sequence: TGTGCCAGTAGACAGGGCGCTCAGCCCCAGCATTTT. It yields the protein CASRQGAQPQHF.

The chain uses TRBV9 and TRBJ2-3, with D possibly being TRBD2 (7 bases). The CDR3 loop spans 15 amino acids. The germline gives CDR1 SGDLS, CDR2 YYNGEE. V was shortened by 2 bases and J by 3 bases, with 13 bases between the two germline ends. The CDR3 coding sequence is TGTGCCAGCAGCGTGGGAGGGACACATACAGATACGCAGTATTTT. This encodes CASSVGGTHTDTQYF.

The chain has TRBV6-2 or TRBV6-3 and TRBJ2-7; 7 bases are a match to TRBD1. The CDR3 covers 15 residues. Per germline, CDR1 MNHEY and CDR2 SVGEGT. Germline trimming cut 0 bases from V and 7 bases from J; bases unmatched to any gene: 9. The CDR3 nucleotides are TGTGCCAGCAGTTACTCGGAGACAGGGACGGGGGAGCAGTACTTC. The encoded protein is CASSYSETGTGEQYF.

The rearrangement links TRBV27 to TRBJ1-1; D uncertain. V lost 6 bases to trimming and J lost 1 base, with 9 bases between them. The length of the CDR3 is 13 residues. The germline CDR1 and CDR2 sequences are MNHEY and SMNVEV (reference sequence). The CDR3 bases are TGTGCCAGCAGGGTGGGCTGGAACACTGAAGCTTTCTTT. Its translation is CASRVGWNTEAFF.

This clone was counted a single time. The rearrangement links TRBV19 to TRBJ1-2; tentative D call: TRBD1 (6 bases). Germline V gene lookup returns CDR1 LNHDA and CDR2 SQIVND (reference sequence). Deletions cut 6 bases from V and 5 bases from J, with 22 bases between. The CDR3 totals 16 residues. CDR3 DNA sequence: TGTGCCAGTAGAAAACTCGGACAGAACGGACTTTATGGCTACACCTTC. Its translation is CASRKLGQNGLYGYTF.

Details on this clone: This sample includes further DNA sequences coding for the same CDR3. The genes are TRBV9 and TRBJ2-6; D not resolved. The CDR3 is 15 residues long. The germline gives CDR1 SGDLS, CDR2 YYNGEE. V lost 0 bases to trimming and J lost 0 bases, with 4 bases between them. The CDR3 DNA reads TGTGCCAGCAGCGTAGTTGGCTCTGGGGCCAACGTCCTGACTTTC. The encoded protein is CASSVVGSGANVLTF.

The chain combines TRBV11-2 with TRBJ2-7; 8 bases fit TRBD1. In germline, CDR1 is SGHAT, CDR2 FQNNGV. The CDR3 totals 16 residues. With 5 bases clipped from V and 5 bases from J, the junction kept 14 bases outside the gene matches. For the CDR3, the DNA is TGTGCCAGCAGCCTAAAATCCGGGACAGGCGGACACGAGCAGTACTTC. This sequence encodes CASSLKSGTGGHEQYF. The full variable domain, with the rest looked up from reference TRBV11-2 and TRBJ2-7, is EAGVAQSPRYKIIEKRQSVAFWCNPISGHATLYWYQQILGQGPKLLIQFQNNGVVDDSQLPKDRFSAERLKGVDSTLKIQPAKLEDSAVYLCASSLKSGTGGHEQYFGPGTRLTVT.

The chain has TRBV9 and TRBJ2-7; D remains ambiguous. CDR1 is SGDLS and CDR2 is YYNGEE in the germline V gene. The germline V and J ends were trimmed by 0 bases and 0 bases, with 10 bases remaining between them. This CDR3 comprises 15 residues. This CDR3 is CASSVDASHSYEQYF. In DNA form, the CDR3 reads TGTGCCAGCAGCGTAGACGCCAGCCACTCCTACGAGCAGTACTTC.

Note on this clone: Because the CDR3's place on the DNA is in doubt, the DNA is left out and the CDR3 is given as listed by TCRdb. The V and J genes are TRBV27 and TRBJ1-5. CDR1 and CDR2 from the germline V gene are MNHEY and SMNVEV (reference sequence). The CDR3 region is 18 residues in length, termini included. CDR3 loop: CASSFLAALDVTNQPQHF.

The rearrangement joins TRBV9 to TRBJ2-2, with TRBD2 identical over 10 bases. The CDR3 totals 14 residues. Germline CDR1 is SGDLS and CDR2 is YYNGEE. V trimming: 4 bases; J trimming: 5 bases; junction bases outside the gene matches: 2. The CDR3 DNA sequence: TGTGCCAGCAGCCCGGGACTAGCGACCGGGGAGCTGTTTTTT. Translated: CASSPGLATGELFF.

A single count supports this clone. For the CDR3, the DNA is TGTGCCACCAGTGATGTGACTAGCGGGAGGGGGAATGAGCAGTTCTTC. It yields the protein CATSDVTSGRGNEQFF. The chain has TRBV24-1 and TRBJ2-1; TRBD2 agrees at 14 bases. CDR1 and CDR2 (germline): KGHDR, SFDVKD. The trim removed 3 bases at V and 7 bases at J, leaving 4 bases unmatched. There are 16 residues in the CDR3.

This rearrangement joins TRBV4-1 to TRBJ2-7; D is undetermined. Trimming shortened V by 1 base and J by 2 bases, and 12 bases separated the two germline ends. The germline CDR1 and CDR2 sequences are MGHRA and YSYEKL. This CDR3 is 15 amino acids long. For the CDR3, the DNA is TGCGCCAGCAGCCAAGCCAGAGGTGGGACCTACGAGCAGTACTTC. Its translation is CASSQARGGTYEQYF.

V usage is TRBV4-1 and J usage is TRBJ2-1, with 10 positions matching TRBD2. Trimming at V came to 5 bases and at J to 0 bases, leaving 4 bases not matched to a gene. Germline lookup yields CDR1 MGHRA and CDR2 YSYEKL. The CDR3 is 16 residues long. Written as DNA, the CDR3 is TGCGCCAGCAGCGGACTAGCGGTTAGCTCCTACAATGAGCAGTTCTTC. Its protein is CASSGLAVSSYNEQFF.

The J gene is TRBJ2-2, the V gene TRBV27; 9 bases are shared with TRBD2. The V segment lost 5 bases and the J segment 5 bases; nucleotides outside the gene matches: 6. This CDR3 is 15 amino acids long. Per germline, CDR1 MNHEY and CDR2 SMNVEV (reference sequence). The CDR3 coding sequence is TGTGCCAGCAGTATAGGACTAGCGTTAACCGGGGAGCTGTTTTTT. It translates to CASSIGLALTGELFF.

The V gene is TRBV6-2 or TRBV6-3, the J gene TRBJ1-1; 11 bases line up with TRBD1. J was trimmed by 10 bases and V by 5 bases; bases with no gene match: 3. The CDR3 length is 12 residues. Germline lookup yields CDR1 MNHEY and CDR2 SVGEGT. In nucleotides, the CDR3 is TGTGCCAGCAGTGGACAGGGGGCTGGAGCTTTCTTT. Protein: CASSGQGAGAFF.

The gene calls are TRBV10-1 and TRBJ2-3, with D perhaps TRBD1 or TRBD2 (5 bases each). CDR1 WNHNN and CDR2 SYGVQD come from the germline V gene (reference sequence). The CDR3 runs to 16 residues. Trimming took 6 bases from V and 0 from J, leaving 16 bases between them. The CDR3 loop reads CASRKGEKASTDTQYF. The DNA for the CDR3 is TGCGCCAGCAGAAAAGGGGAGAAGGCTAGCACAGATACGCAGTATTTT.

V is TRBV29-1 and J is TRBJ2-7; D is unclear. V was clipped by 4 bases and J by 2 bases, with 6 bases between them. CDR1 is SQVTM and CDR2 is ANQGSEA in the germline V gene. The CDR3 spans 11 residues. The CDR3 DNA is TGCAGCGTTGTAACACCCTACGAGCAGTACTTC. As protein: CSVVTPYEQYF.

This clone was counted once. The chain is built from TRBV6-5 and TRBJ2-7; TRBD2 might be the D (7 bases). The CDR3 totals 12 residues. CDR1 is MNHEY and CDR2 is SVGAGI in the germline V gene. V lost 10 bases to trimming and J lost 6 bases, with 16 bases between them. The CDR3 reads CATNTGGAEQYF. The CDR3 nucleotides are TGTGCCACCAACACTGGGGGGGCCGAGCAGTACTTC.

The V gene is TRBV5-4, the J gene TRBJ2-2; D perhaps matches TRBD2 (5 bases). The CDR3 runs to 13 residues. CDR1 is SGHNT, CDR2 YYREEE, per germline (reference sequence). The ends were cut back, 8 bases at V and 1 base at J, with 9 bases in the middle. The CDR3 DNA reads TGTGCCAGTAGAGGGAGGAACACCGGGGAGCTGTTTTTT. This gives the protein CASRGRNTGELFF.

The chain carries TRBV5-4 and TRBJ2-3, with 8 bases that match TRBD2. The CDR3 contains 17 residues. Germline CDR1 is SGHNT and CDR2 is YYREEE (reference sequence). The trim removed 2 bases at V and 0 bases at J, leaving 8 bases unmatched. CDR3 residues: CASSFVGRASSTDTQYF. In DNA form, the CDR3 reads TGTGCCAGCAGCTTTGTCGGGAGGGCCTCTAGCACAGATACGCAGTATTTT.

Remarks on this clone: Other nucleotide sequences in the sample specify the same CDR3. The chain is built from TRBV5-1 and TRBJ2-5; D gene ambiguous. V was pared by 0 bases and J by 3 bases, with 6 bases between. The germline V gene has CDR1 SGHRS and CDR2 YFSETQ. This CDR3 contains 13 residues. The CDR3 nucleotides read TGCGCCAGCAGCTTGGCGGCGGAAGAGACCCAGTACTTC. Its protein is CASSLAAEETQYF.

V and J are TRBV14 and TRBJ2-1; 9 bases map to TRBD2. CDR1 is SGHDN, CDR2 FVKESK, per germline. With V trimmed by 1 base and J by 2 bases, 6 bases remained unmatched. This CDR3 region has 17 residues. The CDR3 region is CASSQVGGRATYNEQFF. As DNA, the CDR3 is TGTGCCAGCAGCCAAGTCGGCGGGAGGGCGACCTACAATGAGCAGTTCTTC.

This chain connects TRBV12-2 to TRBJ2-1; the table calls TRBD2, which could not be checked here. TRBV12-2 is designated a pseudogene. The CDR3 is 18 amino acids. CDR3 DNA sequence: TGTGCAAGTCGCCCTCTGAGGGCTAGCGCACGGTCCTACAATGAGCAGTTCTTC. It encodes CASRPLRASARSYNEQFF.

J is TRBJ2-3 and V is TRBV6-1; maybe TRBD2 (6 bases). Germline loops: CDR1 MNHNS, CDR2 SASEGT. This CDR3 contains 17 residues. V was pared by 1 base and J by 0 bases, with 14 bases between. Here the CDR3 reads CASSEGIWRGSTDTQYF. The CDR3 nucleotides read TGTGCCAGCAGTGAAGGGATTTGGCGGGGTAGCACAGATACGCAGTATTTT.